What follows are 18 T cell receptor beta chains derived from one specimen sequenced in a study of a mutant IDH1 vaccine in newly diagnosed glioma. The assay was immunoSEQ multiplex PCR, and TCRdb's table has in-frame clones only and misses some. The sample consists of 20,000 to 25,000 clones, roughly 89% of them appearing once. Time point: week 11, during vaccination. Every vaccine dose comprised 300 ug of mutant IDH1 20-mer peptide plus topical imiquimod. For these receptors, no antigen is known. This material consisted of PBMCs, taken from a glioma patient whose treatment included an IDH1 peptide vaccine. These receptors were taken from a woman in her 40s with glioma.

The chain combines TRBV4-3 with TRBJ2-1; the D gene is possibly TRBD1 (6 bases). There are 13 residues in the CDR3. Germline CDR1 reads LGHNA; CDR2 reads YSLEER. V dropped 4 bases and J dropped 9 bases, with 13 bases sitting between them. In DNA, the CDR3 is TGCGCCAGCAGCCGGCAGGGGTGGAGTGAGCAGTTCTTC. Translating it yields CASSRQGWSEQFF.

The chain joins TRBV6-5 to TRBJ1-5; unclear D gene. Germline lookup yields CDR1 MNHEY and CDR2 SVGAGI. The CDR3 totals 13 residues. Trimming took 2 bases from V and 4 from J, leaving 6 bases between them. The CDR3 DNA is TGTGCCAGCAGTTACGGGAGAAATCAGCCCCAGCATTTT. This translates into CASSYGRNQPQHF.

This clone was seen a handful of times. This chain joins TRBV11-3 and TRBJ2-2; D not resolved. Germline V gene sequence: CDR1 SGHNT, CDR2 YENEEA. This CDR3 spans 16 amino acids. V lost 8 bases and J lost 1, with 17 bases in between. The CDR3 sequence is CASSHGRQMNTGELFF. The CDR3 DNA follows: TGTGCCAGCTCACACGGGCGTCAGATGAACACCGGGGAGCTGTTTTTT. Looking up the rest from reference TRBV11-3 and TRBJ2-2 gives the full variable domain: EAGVVQSPRYKIIEKKQPVAFWCNPISGHNTLYWYLQNLGQGPELLIRYENEEAVDDSQLPKDRFSAERLKGVDSTLKIQPAELGDSAVYLCASSHGRQMNTGELFFGEGSRLTVL.

About this clone: At one end, the junction sequence differs from germline, possibly due to a read error. The chain employs TRBV7-9 and TRBJ2-5; 8 bases are a match to TRBD2. Looked up from germline, CDR1 is SEHNR and CDR2 is FQNEAQ (reference sequence). The CDR3 runs 13 residues. The CDR3 spells CASSIAGQETQYF. The CDR3 DNA sequence: TGTGCCAGCAGCATAGCGGGGCAAGAGACCCAGTACTTC.

The chain has TRBV5-1 and TRBJ1-2, with D possibly being TRBD1 (5 bases). The CDR3 has 12 residues. Per the germline V gene, CDR1 is SGHRS and CDR2 is YFSETQ. Between the trimmed V and J ends, which lost 4 bases and 8 bases, there was a span of 12 bases. The CDR3 sequence is CASSAKGVGYTF. The DNA of the CDR3 is TGCGCCAGCAGCGCGAAAGGGGTCGGCTACACCTTC.

V and J are TRBV5-1 and TRBJ1-5; no clear D. V lost 4 bases to trimming and J lost 6 bases, with 14 bases between them. This CDR3 has 14 residues. Germline V gene lookup returns CDR1 SGHRS and CDR2 YFSETQ. CDR3 in amino acids: CASSPSEDRQPQHF. CDR3 bases: TGCGCCAGCAGCCCTTCCGAGGATCGTCAGCCCCAGCATTTT. The full variable domain, completed using reference TRBV5-1 and TRBJ1-5, is KAGVTQTPRYLIKTRGQQVTLSCSPISGHRSVSWYQQTPGQGLQFLFEYFSETQRNKGNFPGRFSGRQFSNSRSEMNVSTLELGDSALYLCASSPSEDRQPQHFGDGTRLSIL.

This clone was seen just once. The J gene is TRBJ1-1, the V gene TRBV6-1; TRBD1 might be the D (6 bases). The CDR3 loop spans 16 amino acids. Trimming shortened V by 4 bases and J by 5 bases, and 20 bases separated the two germline ends. CDR1 MNHNS and CDR2 SASEGT come from the germline V gene. The CDR3 nucleotides are TGTGCCAGCAGTGCACGATTACTAAACAGGGTTACTGAAGCTTTCTTT. This encodes CASSARLLNRVTEAFF.

The V gene is TRBV5-4, the J gene TRBJ1-1; D may be TRBD1 (5 bases). Germline V lookup: CDR1 SGHNT, CDR2 YYREEE (reference sequence). The CDR3 is made up of 13 amino acids. V lost 4 bases and J 10 bases, leaving 17 bases between the germline ends. In nucleotides, the CDR3 is TGTGCCAGCAGCCCCCGGGATGGGGCCGGAGCTTTCTTT. It translates to CASSPRDGAGAFF.

This clone appeared a single time. V usage is TRBV2 and J usage is TRBJ1-1, with 12 bases matching TRBD1. V was clipped by 4 bases and J by 3 bases; unmatched bases: 12. Per germline, CDR1 SNHLY and CDR2 FYNNEI. The CDR3 is 18 residues long. CDR3 nucleotides: TGTGCCAGCAGTGCCTCACCGCCGGGACAGGGGGCACACACTGAAGCTTTCTTT. Its protein is CASSASPPGQGAHTEAFF. Together with reference TRBV2 and TRBJ1-1, the CDR3 gives the full variable domain: EPEVTQTPSHQVTQMGQEVILRCVPISNHLYFYWYRQILGQKVEFLVSFYNNEISEKSEIFDDQFSVERPDGSNFTLKIRSTKLEDSAMYFCASSASPPGQGAHTEAFFGQGTRLTVV.

This sequence joins TRBV2 and TRBJ2-2, with a tentative D call TRBD2 (5 bases). The CDR3 length is 16 residues. Germline loops: CDR1 SNHLY, CDR2 FYNNEI. V lost 5 bases to trimming and J lost 0 bases, with 13 bases between them. CDR3 protein: CASSPRRVSNTGELFF. DNA for the CDR3: TGTGCCAGCAGTCCGCGGCGGGTATCGAACACCGGGGAGCTGTTTTTT. The variable domain in full, completed from reference TRBV2 and TRBJ2-2, reads EPEVTQTPSHQVTQMGQEVILRCVPISNHLYFYWYRQILGQKVEFLVSFYNNEISEKSEIFDDQFSVERPDGSNFTLKIRSTKLEDSAMYFCASSPRRVSNTGELFFGEGSRLTVL.

This chain joins TRBV5-4 and TRBJ1-2; D is unclear. Germline CDR1 SGHNT, CDR2 YYREEE (reference sequence). CDR3 length: 14 amino acids. Trimming removed 4 bases at V and 0 bases at J, with 10 bases between. The CDR3 nucleotides are TGTGCCAGCAGCCGTGGGAACCCTAACTATGGCTACACCTTC. This encodes CASSRGNPNYGYTF.

This clone was recorded once. The chain employs TRBV27 and TRBJ1-6; possibly TRBD1 for D (5 bases). Looked up from germline, CDR1 is MNHEY and CDR2 is SMNVEV (reference sequence). V lost 3 bases and J 5 bases, leaving 8 bases between the germline ends. The CDR3 totals 14 residues. CDR3 region: CASSFWGDNSPLHF. The CDR3, as DNA: TGTGCCAGCAGTTTCTGGGGGGATAATTCACCCCTCCACTTT.

This sequence joins TRBV7-2 and TRBJ1-2; D uncertain. Germline CDR1 reads SGHTA; CDR2 reads FQGNSA. V was clipped by 5 bases and J by 4 bases, with 14 bases between them. The CDR3 runs to 14 residues. For the CDR3, the DNA is TGTGCCAGCAGCCGGGCCCCGGGCTCCTATGGCTACACCTTC. Its protein is CASSRAPGSYGYTF.

V usage is TRBV2 and J usage is TRBJ1-3; D gene ambiguous. The CDR3 consists of 13 residues. From germline, CDR1 is SNHLY and CDR2 FYNNEI. V was shortened by 6 bases and J by 0 bases, with 6 bases between the two germline ends. CDR3 sequence: CASRGDSGNTIYF. The DNA of the CDR3 is TGTGCCAGCAGGGGCGACTCTGGAAACACCATATATTTT.

The V call is TRBV15, the J call TRBJ2-1, with D hard to call. The ends were cut back, 0 bases at V and 10 bases at J, with 7 bases in the middle. From germline, CDR1 is LNHNV and CDR2 YYDKDF (reference sequence). This CDR3 is 12 amino acids long. The CDR3 DNA follows: TGTGCCACCAGCAGAGAATACATCGAGCAGTTCTTC. This translates into CATSREYIEQFF.

V and J are TRBV6-5 and TRBJ1-5; weak D call: TRBD1 (6 bases). V gave up 5 bases and J gave up 6 bases, with 14 bases separating them. Germline CDR1 reads MNHEY; CDR2 reads SVGAGI. The CDR3 runs 14 residues. The CDR3 region is CASSKAGATQPQHF. The CDR3 DNA follows: TGTGCCAGCAGTAAGGCAGGGGCCACTCAGCCCCAGCATTTT.

The chain recombines TRBV29-1 with TRBJ2-3; 11 bases line up with TRBD2. Germline V lookup: CDR1 SQVTM, CDR2 ANQGSEA. The CDR3 loop spans 18 amino acids. With V trimmed by 4 bases and J by 1 base, 13 bases remained unmatched. CDR3 region: CSVVSGTSGPRGTDTQYF. CDR3 sequence (DNA): TGCAGCGTTGTATCCGGGACTAGCGGACCTCGGGGCACAGATACGCAGTATTTT.

The rearrangement joins TRBV29-1 to TRBJ1-1; 10 bases match TRBD1. Germline V gene data show CDR1 as SQVTM and CDR2 as ANQGSEA. CDR3 length equals 15 residues. Trimming removed 0 bases from V and 11 bases from J; junction bases left unmatched: 12. In nucleotides, the CDR3 is TGCAGCGTTGAAGATCGAAGGGAGGGACAGGGGCACGCTTTCTTT. Translated, it gives CSVEDRREGQGHAFF. Looking up the rest from reference TRBV29-1 and TRBJ1-1 gives the full variable domain: SAVISQKPSRDICQRGTSLTIQCQVDSQVTMMFWYRQQPGQSLTLIATANQGSEATYESGFVIDKFPISRPNLTFSTLTVSNMSPEDSSIYLCSVEDRREGQGHAFFGQGTRLTVV.